This section outlines one TCR beta chain sequence together with its context. The data stem from a study of blood T cell repertoires in COVID-19. Study-wide background: Sources were T cells, B-cell-depleted T cells, or PBMCs; the material itself was cDNA or gDNA.

As processed by the authors: Quantification of nucleated cells was approximated via reference gene primer amplification. Repertoires were generated with immunoSEQ multiplex PCR, while TCRdb's copy carries only in-frame clones and drops some. The V and J calls and clone size are taken from that table; D and trimming were inferred from the DNA. Of roughly 200,000 clones in the sample, about four fifths were seen once. Participants were aged about 18 to 95 years, lived in 25 or so US areas, and enrolled virtually. Participant reports of clinical history set cohort assignment. V lost 0 bases and J lost 0; bases outside the gene matches: 7. CDR3 length: 20 amino acids. In germline, CDR1 is LGHNA, CDR2 YNFKEQ.

The V call is TRBV4-2, the J call TRBJ1-6, with 11 bases fitting TRBD1. The clonotype originates from a woman between 45 and 65 years old who had been exposed to COVID-19. The sample was PBMCs or T cells enriched from blood (not recorded which). Here the CDR3 DNA reads TGTGCCAGCAGCCAAGATCTCGGGACAGGGGGAAGCTCCTATAATTCACCCCTCCACTTT. It encodes CASSQDLGTGGSSYNSPLHF.